This TCR beta chain was sequenced in a study of cytotoxic CD8 clonotypes in ibrutinib-treated CLL. About the study: A mean of around 270,000 productive templates and over 75,000 productive rearrangements was obtained per sample.

TCRdb's table, derived via immunoSEQ multiplex PCR, lists solely in-frame clones and lacks some. The data contain 150,000 or so clones, less than 85% of them seen just once; the ten biggest clones take up roughly 4.5%. The source of roughly 2.1 micrograms of genomic DNA for TCR beta libraries was cryopreserved PBMCs. Sample: PBMCs, taken after 24 months of ibrutinib treatment. This receptor was identified in a human donor with chronic lymphocytic leukemia.

CDR3 loop: CASSSGQGSNQPQHF. In DNA form, the CDR3 reads TGTGCCAGCAGCTCGGGACAGGGTAGCAATCAGCCCCAGCATTTT. This sequence joins TRBV7-9 and TRBJ1-5, with 9 bases fitting TRBD1. The V and J ends lost 4 bases and 0 bases, in that order; junction bases with no gene match: 1. Germline V CDR1 and CDR2: SEHNR, FQNEAQ (reference sequence). The CDR3 spans 15 residues.